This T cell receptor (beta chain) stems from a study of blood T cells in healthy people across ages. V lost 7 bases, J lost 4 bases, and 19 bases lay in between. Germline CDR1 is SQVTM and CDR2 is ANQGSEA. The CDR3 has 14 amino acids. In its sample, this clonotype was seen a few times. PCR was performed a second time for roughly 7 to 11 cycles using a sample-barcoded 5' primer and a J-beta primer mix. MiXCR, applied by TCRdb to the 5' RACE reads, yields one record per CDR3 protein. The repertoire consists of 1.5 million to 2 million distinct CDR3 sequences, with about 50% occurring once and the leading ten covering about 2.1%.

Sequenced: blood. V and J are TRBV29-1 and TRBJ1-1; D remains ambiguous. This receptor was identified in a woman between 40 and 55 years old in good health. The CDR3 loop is CSGEPGFGSTEAFF. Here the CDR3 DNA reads TGCAGCGGAGAGCCGGGGTTCGGGAGCACTGAAGCTTTCTTT.